The clone carrying this T cell receptor (beta chain) appeared many times. The CDR3 covers 14 residues. Germline V gives CDR1 SGDLS, CDR2 YYNGEE. J lost 6 bases, V lost 3 bases, and 3 bases had no gene match. Method: immunoSEQ multiplex PCR; TCRdb's copy keeps in-frame clones and lacks some. The sample lists 900,000 to 1,200,000 clones; about 84% were seen once. The data were taken from a study of shared clonotypes between healthy human individuals. This receptor was obtained from a man aged 18-30 years in good health. Some clones in this sample may be carry-over from other donors' samples. The material sequenced was memory CD4+ T cells from PBMCs. Subset indicated: CD45RA-negative fraction. The rearrangement uses TRBV9 and TRBJ2-1, with 10 bases identical to TRBD1. Here the CDR3 DNA reads TGTGCCAGCAGCGGGCGGACAGGGGGCAATGAGCAGTTCTTC. It specifies CASSGRTGGNEQFF.